Each of the 24 T cell receptor beta chains below was sequenced from the same sample in a study of T cells in Graves' hyperthyroidism and ophthalmopathy (dated by TCRdb to about 2019). Preparation of the library involved multiplex PCR. Data came from an Illumina HiSeq 2000. TCR beta CDR3 regions were amplified from RNA transcripts. The first round of RT-PCR for the TCR CDR3 was performed with the HTBI primer set and the Qiagen OneStep RT-PCR kit. Starting from the raw public reads, TCRdb applied fastp trimming at Q25, assembled clones with MiXCR and retained in-frame beta chains. CDR3 protein sequences are deduplicated, and each keeps its most common genes and DNA. This sample gives about 410,000 distinct CDR3 sequences in total; approximately 15% of them show up just once. The ten most abundant clones make up around 13% of the sample. Input material: blood. The receptors were sampled from a man younger than 35 with Graves' ophthalmopathy.

This clonotype has a count of ten or more. The rearrangement uses TRBV5-1 and TRBJ2-7; TRBD2 matches at 11 bases. The CDR3 sequence is 16 residues long. The J segment lost 0 bases and the V segment lost 4 bases, leaving 6 bases of the junction unmatched. Germline V gene data show CDR1 as SGHRS and CDR2 as YFSETQ. The CDR3 region has the DNA TGCGCCAGCAGCGTCGGGACTAGCGGAAGCTCCTACGAGCAGTACTTC. Translating gives CASSVGTSGSSYEQYF.

Details on this clonotype: The junction departs from germline at one end; a sequencing error may be responsible. The rearrangement links TRBV18 to TRBJ2-3, with TRBD1 as a possible D gene (5 bases). Germline CDR1 and CDR2: KGHSH and LQKENI. The CDR3 is made up of 17 amino acids. CDR3 DNA sequence: TGTGCCCGCTCACCTGCCCCCCCGACAGCTAGCACAGATACGCAGTATTTT. It encodes CARSPAPPTASTDTQYF.

The genes are TRBV6-6 and TRBJ2-3; a weak D match, TRBD1 (5 bases). Trimming removed 0 bases from V and 4 bases from J, with 11 bases in between. CDR3 length: 15 residues. The germline gives CDR1 MNHNY, CDR2 SVGAGI (reference sequence). The CDR3 protein is CASSYSPTVSDTQYF. The CDR3 bases are TGTGCCAGCAGTTACTCCCCGACAGTGTCAGATACGCAGTATTTT.

This clonotype was recorded many times. V is TRBV7-2 and J is TRBJ2-7; D may correspond to TRBD1 or TRBD2 (6 bases each). This CDR3 is built from 15 residues. Germline V gene sequence: CDR1 SGHTA, CDR2 FQGNSA. V lost 4 bases and J 1 base, leaving 14 bases between the germline ends. The DNA of the CDR3 is TGTGCCAGCAGCTACCCGGGGGCGCTTTCCTACGAGCAGTACTTC. Its protein product is CASSYPGALSYEQYF.

This clonotype appeared many times. The chain has TRBV18 and TRBJ2-3; the D gene is possibly TRBD2 (6 bases). The germline V and J ends were trimmed by 4 bases and 5 bases, with 16 bases remaining between them. CDR1 is KGHSH, CDR2 LQKENI, per germline. The CDR3 sequence is 15 residues long. The CDR3 loop is CASSHPGDRGDTQYF. The CDR3 DNA follows: TGTGCCAGCTCACACCCGGGAGATCGGGGAGATACGCAGTATTTT.

J is TRBJ1-6 and V is TRBV19; the D is unclear. V shed 6 bases and J shed 2 bases, with 14 bases lying between them. Germline loops: CDR1 LNHDA, CDR2 SQIVND (reference sequence). The CDR3 length is 16 residues. The CDR3 sequence is CASSDGVGAYNSPLHF. CDR3 nucleotide sequence: TGTGCCAGTAGCGACGGGGTCGGGGCCTATAATTCACCCCTCCACTTT. Looking up the rest from reference TRBV19 and TRBJ1-6 gives the full variable domain: DGGITQSPKYLFRKEGQNVTLSCEQNLNHDAMYWYRQDPGQGLRLIYYSQIVNDFQKGDIAEGYSVSREKKESFPLTVTSAQKNPTAFYLCASSDGVGAYNSPLHFGNGTRLTVT.

This clonotype was seen at least ten times. V gene TRBV5-4 combines with J gene TRBJ2-7; D uncertain. The CDR3 covers 14 residues. CDR1 and CDR2 (germline): SGHNT, YYREEE (reference sequence). Trimming left V 0 bases short and J 0 bases short, with 7 bases between. The CDR3 loop is CASSLEYNSYEQYF. The CDR3 coding sequence is TGTGCCAGCAGCTTGGAATACAACTCCTACGAGCAGTACTTC.

This clonotype was recorded many times. This rearrangement joins TRBV29-1 to TRBJ2-1, with 12 bases that match TRBD2. V lost 1 base and J lost 1; bases outside the gene matches: 8. From germline, CDR1 is SQVTM and CDR2 ANQGSEA. The CDR3 spans 18 residues. The CDR3 region is CSVEGSLAGGSSYNEQFF. As DNA, the CDR3 is TGCAGCGTTGAAGGGTCACTAGCGGGAGGAAGTTCCTACAATGAGCAGTTCTTC.

This clonotype was seen a handful of times. Its ends do not fully match the called genes, so a read error is possible. The chain employs TRBV7-8 and TRBJ1-2, with no clear D. Germline CDR1 reads SGHVS; CDR2 reads FQNEAQ. The CDR3 covers 13 residues. CDR3 region: CASRSYTNYGHTF. The CDR3 DNA reads TGTGCCAGCAGATCCTATACCAACTATGGCCACACCTTC.

For this clonotype: The germline gene is not matched at one end of the junction; a read error may be the cause. The rearrangement joins TRBV5-1 to TRBJ2-2, with 9 positions matching TRBD2. CDR3 size: 17 residues. The V gene's germline CDR1 is SGHRS and CDR2 YFSETQ. This CDR3 reads CASSLVVAGVRTGELFF. CDR3 in DNA: TGTGCCAGCAGCTTGGTGGTAGCGGGAGTGAGAACCGGGGAGCTGTTTTTT.

A word on this clonotype: One base away lies a much larger clone, so this may be a sequencing read error. The CDR3 sequence is CAWSVQGEQYF. In nucleotides, the CDR3 is TGTGCCTGGAGTGTACAGGGCGAGCAGTACTTC. This chain connects TRBV30 to TRBJ2-7; TRBD1 might be the D (6 bases). Germline loops: CDR1 GTSNPN, CDR2 SVGIG (reference sequence). V was cut by 0 bases and J by 6 bases, with 6 bases left in between. The CDR3 covers 11 residues.

The sample holds a few counts of this clonotype. The chain's CDR3 is CASSLKTGGTGNTIYF. The CDR3 nucleotides read TGCGCCAGCAGCTTGAAGACAGGGGGCACTGGAAACACCATATATTTT. The rearrangement uses TRBV5-1 and TRBJ1-3; 10 bases agree with TRBD1. V gave up 1 base and J gave up 2 bases; unmatched junction bases: 3. The CDR3 is 16 residues long. Per the germline V gene, CDR1 is SGHRS and CDR2 is YFSETQ.

This clonotype was counted ten times or more. The chain links TRBV18 to TRBJ2-5; 8 bases fit TRBD2. The CDR3 has 15 amino acids. The germline V gene encodes CDR1 KGHSH and CDR2 LQKENI. The ends lost 0 bases at V and 7 bases at J; junction bases unmatched: 7. The CDR3 nucleotides are TGTGCCAGCTCACCACCGAGGACTAGCAGGGGGACCCAGTACTTC. This codes for CASSPPRTSRGTQYF.

This clonotype was observed many times. This sequence joins TRBV5-8 and TRBJ2-4; the match to TRBD2 covers 8 bases. The CDR3 extends over 17 amino acids. Germline CDR1 reads SGHTS; CDR2 reads YDEGEE. V gave up 6 bases and J gave up 0 bases; unmatched junction bases: 11. The CDR3: CASTQGDLAGAKNIQYF. CDR3 nucleotide sequence: TGTGCCAGCACCCAAGGGGATCTAGCGGGAGCCAAAAACATTCAGTACTTC. The whole variable domain, filled in from reference TRBV5-8 and TRBJ2-4, reads EAGVTQSPTHLIKTRGQQATLRCSPISGHTSVYWYQQALGLGLQFLLWYDEGEERNRGNFPPRFSGRQFPNYSSELNVNALELEDSALYLCASTQGDLAGAKNIQYFGAGTRLSVL.

The chain has TRBV24-1 and TRBJ2-3, with D possibly TRBD2 on 7 matching bases. Germline values: CDR1 KGHDR, CDR2 SFDVKD. This CDR3 contains 18 residues. Trimming took 0 bases from V and 2 from J, leaving 17 bases between them. CDR3 nucleotide sequence: TGTGCCACCAGTGATTTGAAATGGGGGGGCCGGGACACAGATACGCAGTATTTT. Residues: CATSDLKWGGRDTDTQYF.

The sample holds many counts of this clonotype. The chain recombines TRBV13 with TRBJ1-1; no definite D call. The CDR3 loop spans 15 amino acids. Germline V gives CDR1 PRHDT, CDR2 FYEKMQ (reference sequence). V dropped 3 bases and J dropped 0 bases, with 11 bases sitting between them. The CDR3 spells CASSFTELMNTEAFF. CDR3 coding DNA: TGTGCCAGCAGCTTCACAGAACTCATGAACACTGAAGCTTTCTTT.

A remark on this clonotype: The junction departs from germline at one end; a sequencing error may be responsible. V is TRBV10-3 and J is TRBJ2-2; tentatively, D is TRBD2 (5 bases). Per the germline V gene, CDR1 is ENHRY and CDR2 is SYGVKD. The CDR3 totals 15 residues. The DNA for the CDR3 is TGTGCCAGCAGTTACTCCCGGGAAGACACCGGGGAGCTGTTTTTT. Translated, it gives CASSYSREDTGELFF.

J is TRBJ2-1 and V is TRBV28; 9 nucleotides line up with TRBD2. The V segment lost 6 bases and the J segment 6 bases; nucleotides outside the gene matches: 6. CDR1 is MDHEN and CDR2 is SYDVKM in the germline V gene. This CDR3 spans 14 amino acids. The CDR3 region is CASRASGESNEQFF. CDR3 DNA sequence: TGTGCCAGCAGGGCTAGCGGGGAAAGCAATGAGCAGTTCTTC.

This clonotype was recorded a few times. This chain joins TRBV12-3 or TRBV12-4 and TRBJ2-2; no clear D gene. V dropped 3 bases and J dropped 10 bases, with 6 bases sitting between them. The CDR3 has 11 residues. The CDR3 here is CASSFRVELFF. CDR3 nucleotide sequence: TGTGCCAGCAGTTTTCGTGTGGAGCTGTTTTTT.

Concerning this clonotype: One end of the junction does not line up with germline, which may come from a read error. V usage is TRBV27 and J usage is TRBJ2-1, with D possibly matching TRBD2 (5 bases). CDR3 size: 15 residues. Germline CDR1 MNHEY, CDR2 SMNVEV (reference sequence). The CDR3 reads CAGSDGLAAYNEQFF. The CDR3 coding sequence is TGTGCCGGCAGTGATGGGCTAGCTGCATACAATGAGCAGTTCTTC.

This clonotype was seen repeatedly, ten times or more. The chain recombines TRBV20-1 with TRBJ2-5, with 7 positions matching TRBD2. V was clipped by 3 bases and J by 3 bases; unmatched bases: 4. The CDR3 consists of 13 residues. Looked up from germline, CDR1 is DFQATT and CDR2 is SNEGSKA (reference sequence). CDR3 amino acids: CSARGEGKETQYF. The CDR3 DNA follows: TGCAGTGCTAGGGGGGAGGGGAAAGAGACCCAGTACTTC.

This clonotype was counted at least ten times. In nucleotides, the CDR3 is TGTGCCAGCAGTTTATGGGCTAGCGGGAGTGGGGCAGATACGCAGTATTTT. Its translation: CASSLWASGSGADTQYF. The chain is built from TRBV27 and TRBJ2-3, with 10 nucleotides matching TRBD2. The CDR3 consists of 17 residues. The germline CDR1 and CDR2 sequences are MNHEY and SMNVEV (reference sequence). The V segment lost 1 base and the J segment 4 bases; nucleotides outside the gene matches: 8.

This clonotype was seen ten or more times. The chain employs TRBV20-1 and TRBJ2-7; D is undetermined. V lost 3 bases to trimming and J lost 6 bases, with 9 bases between them. The CDR3 is 11 residues long. Germline V lookup: CDR1 DFQATT, CDR2 SNEGSKA (reference sequence). The CDR3 is CSARGVSEQYF. The DNA for the CDR3 is TGCAGTGCTAGGGGCGTGTCCGAGCAGTACTTC.

This clonotype occurred many times. V is TRBV20-1 and J is TRBJ2-3, with 7 bases lining up with TRBD2. The CDR3 is made up of 13 amino acids. V gave up 7 bases and J gave up 5 bases; unmatched junction bases: 9. CDR1 and CDR2 (germline): DFQATT, SNEGSKA (reference sequence). This CDR3 is CSVGGSGGDTQYF. CDR3 nucleotides: TGCAGTGTGGGCGGGAGCGGTGGAGATACGCAGTATTTT.